One T cell receptor beta chain is described in this entry. The antigen remains undetermined. This sample stems from a study of monozygotic twins with inflammatory bowel disease. Findings and caveats of the study: Repertoire similarity did not separate concordant from discordant twins, possibly from limited power. By inverse Simpson index, TCRbeta diversity was lower in IBD patients than in healthy co-twins. A single strong clonotype or signal linked to IBD was not supported.

CDR1 is DFQATT and CDR2 is SNEGSKA in the germline V gene (reference sequence). The CDR3 is 13 amino acids. Generation of cDNA took place in eight separate reactions per sample. TCRdb processed the 5' RACE reads again and assigns one entry to each CDR3 protein, with no DNA. This sample's table reports some 170,000 distinct CDR3 sequences. The sequencing sample was made of blood. This rearrangement joins TRBV20-1 to TRBJ2-1; the TCRdb call, TRBD2, lacks DNA for checking. The TCR originated in a human donor with ulcerative colitis or Crohn's disease, or a healthy co-twin of an affected twin (not recorded which). The CDR3 here is CSAIGERLNEQFF.